Listed below are T cell receptor beta chains from one sample, sequenced in a study of blood T cell repertoires in COVID-19. Sequencing used immunoSEQ multiplex PCR; TCRdb keeps in-frame clones, though not all of them. This table holds 200,000 to 300,000 clones, roughly 90% found once. The specimen sequenced was peripheral blood. The receptors originated from a man younger than 45 with active or convalescent COVID-19. Each CDR3 is given with its conserved first and last residue. The D gene is left open where the match is weak. Size tells how often a clone was seen (once, few, many) or the class of an expanded clone, and some rows leave it out.

CDR3 length: 15
D gene: .
V gene: TRBV15
clone size: .
J gene: TRBJ2-7
CDR3 protein: CATSRDTGQTYEQYF
CDR3 DNA: TGTGCCACCAGCAGAGATACAGGGCAGACCTACGAGCAGTACTTC

CDR3 length: 14
D gene: .
V gene: TRBV5-4
clone size: .
J gene: TRBJ1-5
CDR3 protein: CASSPGEGNQPQHF
CDR3 DNA: TGTGCCAGCAGCCCAGGGGAGGGAAATCAGCCCCAGCATTTT

CDR3 length: 15
D gene: .
V gene: TRBV18
clone size: .
J gene: TRBJ1-1
CDR3 protein: CASSTGRGINTEAFF
CDR3 DNA: TGTGCCAGCTCAACGGGGAGGGGGATAAACACTGAAGCTTTCTTT

CDR3 length: 14
D gene: TRBD1
V gene: TRBV19
clone size: .
J gene: TRBJ1-4
CDR3 protein: CASGDRGLREKLFF
CDR3 DNA: TGTGCCAGTGGTGACAGGGGGCTAAGGGAAAAACTGTTTTTT

CDR3 length: 12
D gene: .
V gene: TRBV2
clone size: .
J gene: TRBJ2-1
CDR3 protein: CASSDRDNEQFF
CDR3 DNA: TGTGCCAGCAGTGACAGGGACAATGAGCAGTTCTTC

CDR3 length: 14
D gene: .
V gene: TRBV19
clone size: once
J gene: TRBJ1-1
CDR3 protein: CASSIRQQNTEAFF
CDR3 DNA: TGTGCCAGTAGTATCCGACAGCAGAACACTGAAGCTTTCTTT

CDR3 length: 14
D gene: .
V gene: TRBV19
clone size: .
J gene: TRBJ1-1
CDR3 protein: CASNSEDTNTEAFF
CDR3 DNA: TGTGCCAGTAACTCTGAGGACACGAACACTGAAGCTTTCTTT

CDR3 length: 14
D gene: TRBD1
V gene: TRBV7-9
clone size: .
J gene: TRBJ2-7
CDR3 protein: CASSPAGTGYEQYF
CDR3 DNA: TGTGCCAGCAGCCCAGCCGGGACAGGGTACGAGCAGTACTTC

CDR3 length: 13
D gene: .
V gene: TRBV7-6
clone size: .
J gene: TRBJ2-5
CDR3 protein: CASSLGRGQTQYF
CDR3 DNA: TGTGCCAGCAGCTTAGGCCGCGGGCAGACCCAGTACTTC

CDR3 length: 17
D gene: .
V gene: TRBV9
clone size: once
J gene: TRBJ2-1
CDR3 protein: CASSVMSGGSSYNEQFF
CDR3 DNA: TGTGCCAGCAGCGTTATGAGCGGAGGGAGCTCCTACAATGAGCAGTTCTTC

CDR3 length: 17
D gene: TRBD2
V gene: TRBV9
clone size: .
J gene: TRBJ2-7
CDR3 protein: CASSVGASGGGSYEQYF
CDR3 DNA: TGTGCCAGCAGCGTAGGGGCTAGCGGGGGCGGTTCCTACGAGCAGTACTTC

CDR3 length: 12
D gene: .
V gene: TRBV27
clone size: few
J gene: TRBJ1-4
CDR3 protein: CASGVSDEKLFF
CDR3 DNA: TGTGCCAGCGGTGTCTCGGATGAAAAACTGTTTTTT

CDR3 length: 15
D gene: TRBD2
V gene: TRBV3-1/TRBV3-2
clone size: once
J gene: TRBJ2-1
CDR3 protein: CASSQASGVVNEQFF
CDR3 DNA: TGTGCCAGCAGCCAAGCTAGCGGCGTTGTCAATGAGCAGTTCTTC

CDR3 length: 15
D gene: TRBD1
V gene: TRBV5-1
clone size: .
J gene: TRBJ1-4
CDR3 protein: CASSSTMTGTEKLFF
CDR3 DNA: TGCGCCAGCAGCTCCACCATGACAGGGACTGAAAAACTGTTTTTT

CDR3 length: 14
D gene: .
V gene: TRBV7-8
clone size: .
J gene: TRBJ2-7
CDR3 protein: CASSPRTDSYEQYF
CDR3 DNA: TGTGCCAGCAGCCCCCGGACAGACTCCTACGAGCAGTACTTC

CDR3 length: 13
D gene: TRBD1
V gene: TRBV7-9
clone size: .
J gene: TRBJ1-1
CDR3 protein: CASSQGGIAEAFF
CDR3 DNA: TGTGCCAGCAGTCAAGGGGGCATCGCTGAAGCTTTCTTT

CDR3 length: 13
D gene: .
V gene: TRBV19
clone size: once
J gene: TRBJ2-1
CDR3 protein: CASSMDWDNEQFF
CDR3 DNA: TGTGCCAGTAGTATGGACTGGGACAATGAGCAGTTCTTC

CDR3 length: 13
D gene: .
V gene: TRBV5-1
clone size: .
J gene: TRBJ1-5
CDR3 protein: CASSLDTNQPQHF
CDR3 DNA: TGCGCCAGCAGCCTCGACACCAATCAGCCCCAGCATTTT

CDR3 length: 15
D gene: TRBD2
V gene: TRBV7-9
clone size: .
J gene: TRBJ2-1
CDR3 protein: CASSLVAGWYNEQFF
CDR3 DNA: TGTGCCAGCAGCTTAGTAGCGGGGTGGTACAATGAGCAGTTCTTC

CDR3 length: 15
D gene: TRBD2
V gene: TRBV6-5
clone size: .
J gene: TRBJ2-1
CDR3 protein: CATRHDRGGYNEQFF
CDR3 DNA: TGTGCCACTCGCCATGACCGGGGGGGCTACAATGAGCAGTTCTTC

CDR3 length: 17
D gene: .
V gene: TRBV4-1
clone size: .
J gene: TRBJ1-6
CDR3 protein: CASSPLTADFGYSPLHF
CDR3 DNA: TGCGCCAGCAGCCCGTTAACAGCGGACTTCGGGTATTCACCCCTCCACTTT

CDR3 length: 13
D gene: .
V gene: TRBV13
clone size: .
J gene: TRBJ1-3
CDR3 protein: CASTSYSGNTIYF
CDR3 DNA: TGTGCCAGCACCAGTTACTCTGGAAACACCATATATTTT

CDR3 length: 12
D gene: TRBD1
V gene: TRBV18
clone size: .
J gene: TRBJ1-6
CDR3 protein: CASSLDRESLHF
CDR3 DNA: TGTGCCAGCTCACTGGACAGGGAGTCCCTCCACTTT

CDR3 length: 17
D gene: .
V gene: TRBV4-3
clone size: many
J gene: TRBJ2-1
CDR3 protein: CASSQDFRDFPLYEQFF
CDR3 DNA: TGCGCCAGCAGCCAAGACTTTCGGGACTTTCCCTTGTATGAGCAGTTCTTC

CDR3 length: 17
D gene: .
V gene: TRBV19
clone size: .
J gene: TRBJ1-3
CDR3 protein: CATLQGGSFGSGNTIYF
CDR3 DNA: TGTGCCACTTTGCAGGGAGGAAGCTTCGGCTCTGGAAACACCATATATTTT

CDR3 length: 14
D gene: TRBD1
V gene: TRBV7-9
clone size: .
J gene: TRBJ1-2
CDR3 protein: CASSLAGDSYGYTF
CDR3 DNA: TGTGCCAGCAGCTTAGCTGGGGACAGTTATGGCTACACCTTC

CDR3 length: 15
D gene: TRBD1
V gene: TRBV4-1
clone size: .
J gene: TRBJ1-6
CDR3 protein: CASSPTTGVLDPLHF
CDR3 DNA: TGCGCCAGCAGCCCCACGACAGGGGTTTTAGACCCCCTCCACTTT

CDR3 length: 14
D gene: .
V gene: TRBV3-1/TRBV3-2
clone size: few
J gene: TRBJ2-4
CDR3 protein: CASSRVLNNDIQYF
CDR3 DNA: TGTGCCAGCAGTCGGGTTTTGAATAATGACATTCAGTACTTC